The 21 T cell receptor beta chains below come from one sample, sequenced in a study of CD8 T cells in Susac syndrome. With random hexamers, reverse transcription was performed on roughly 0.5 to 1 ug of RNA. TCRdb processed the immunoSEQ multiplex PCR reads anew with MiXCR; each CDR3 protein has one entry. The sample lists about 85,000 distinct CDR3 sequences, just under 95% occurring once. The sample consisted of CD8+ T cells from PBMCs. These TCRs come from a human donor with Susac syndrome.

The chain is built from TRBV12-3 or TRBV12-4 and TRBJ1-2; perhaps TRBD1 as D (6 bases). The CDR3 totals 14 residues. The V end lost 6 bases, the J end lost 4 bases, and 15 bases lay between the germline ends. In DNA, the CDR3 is TGTGCCAGCAGCCCGACAGGCTTGCTCTATGGCTACACCTTC. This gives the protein CASSPTGLLYGYTF.

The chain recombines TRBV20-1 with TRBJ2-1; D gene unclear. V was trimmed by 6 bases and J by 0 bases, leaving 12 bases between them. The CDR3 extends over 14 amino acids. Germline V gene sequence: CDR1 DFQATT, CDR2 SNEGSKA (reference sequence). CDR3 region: CSAKLVLSYNEQFF. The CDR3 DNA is TGCAGTGCAAAACTGGTCCTCTCCTACAATGAGCAGTTCTTC.

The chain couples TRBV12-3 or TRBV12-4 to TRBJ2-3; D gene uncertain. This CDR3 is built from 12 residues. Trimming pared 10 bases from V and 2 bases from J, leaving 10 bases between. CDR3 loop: CATLTPTDTQYF. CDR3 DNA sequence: TGTGCCACCCTGACCCCCACAGATACGCAGTATTTT.

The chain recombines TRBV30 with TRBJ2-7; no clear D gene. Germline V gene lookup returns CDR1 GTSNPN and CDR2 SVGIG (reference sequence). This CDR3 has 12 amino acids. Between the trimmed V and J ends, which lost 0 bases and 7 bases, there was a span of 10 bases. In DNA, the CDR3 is TGTGCCTGGAGTGTACTTGTGGAGGAGCAGTACTTC. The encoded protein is CAWSVLVEEQYF.

This CDR3 reads CASSDQNEQFF. CDR3 in DNA: TGTGCCAGCAGTGATCAGAATGAGCAGTTCTTC. The rearrangement uses TRBV2 and TRBJ2-1; D is undetermined. CDR3 length: 11 amino acids. V was shortened by 3 bases and J by 7 bases, with 4 bases between the two germline ends. The germline V gene encodes CDR1 SNHLY and CDR2 FYNNEI. The whole variable domain, filled in from reference TRBV2 and TRBJ2-1, reads EPEVTQTPSHQVTQMGQEVILRCVPISNHLYFYWYRQILGQKVEFLVSFYNNEISEKSEIFDDQFSVERPDGSNFTLKIRSTKLEDSAMYFCASSDQNEQFFGPGTRLTVL.

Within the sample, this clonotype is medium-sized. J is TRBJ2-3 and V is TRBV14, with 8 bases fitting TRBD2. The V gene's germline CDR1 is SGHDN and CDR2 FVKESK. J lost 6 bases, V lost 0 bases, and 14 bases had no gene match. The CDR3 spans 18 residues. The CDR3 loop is CASSQESSAGLVGDTQYF. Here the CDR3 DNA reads TGTGCCAGCAGCCAAGAGAGTTCGGCGGGACTAGTCGGGGATACGCAGTATTTT.

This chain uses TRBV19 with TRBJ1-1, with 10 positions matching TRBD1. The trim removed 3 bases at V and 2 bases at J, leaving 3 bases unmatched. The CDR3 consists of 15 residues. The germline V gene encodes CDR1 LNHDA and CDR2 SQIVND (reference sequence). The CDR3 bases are TGTGCCAGTAGTATCGGGGACAGGGGAAACACTGAAGCTTTCTTT. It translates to CASSIGDRGNTEAFF.

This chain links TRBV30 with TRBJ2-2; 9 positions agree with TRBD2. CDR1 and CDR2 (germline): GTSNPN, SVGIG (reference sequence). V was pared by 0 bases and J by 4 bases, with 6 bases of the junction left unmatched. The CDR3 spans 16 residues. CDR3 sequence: CAWSVVAGAGTGELFF. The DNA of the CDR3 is TGTGCCTGGAGTGTAGTAGCGGGAGCGGGCACCGGGGAGCTGTTTTTT.

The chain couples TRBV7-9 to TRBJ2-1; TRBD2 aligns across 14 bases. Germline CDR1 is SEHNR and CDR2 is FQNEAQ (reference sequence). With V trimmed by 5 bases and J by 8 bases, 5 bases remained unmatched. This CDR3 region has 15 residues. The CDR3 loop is CASSPGTSGRYEQFF. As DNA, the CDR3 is TGTGCCAGCAGCCCAGGGACTAGCGGGAGATATGAGCAGTTCTTC.

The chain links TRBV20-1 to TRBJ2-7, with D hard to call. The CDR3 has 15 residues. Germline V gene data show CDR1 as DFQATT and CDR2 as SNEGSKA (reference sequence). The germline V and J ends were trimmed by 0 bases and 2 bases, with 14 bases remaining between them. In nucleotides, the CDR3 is TGCAGTGCTAGAGATCTAAAAATAGGAACCTACGAGCAGTACTTC. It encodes CSARDLKIGTYEQYF.

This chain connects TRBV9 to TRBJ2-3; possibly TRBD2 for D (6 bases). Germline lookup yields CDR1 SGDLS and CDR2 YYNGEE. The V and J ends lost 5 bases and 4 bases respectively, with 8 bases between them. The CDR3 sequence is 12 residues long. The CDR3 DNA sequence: TGTGCCAGCAGGGACTACGCAGATACGCAGTATTTT. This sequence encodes CASRDYADTQYF.

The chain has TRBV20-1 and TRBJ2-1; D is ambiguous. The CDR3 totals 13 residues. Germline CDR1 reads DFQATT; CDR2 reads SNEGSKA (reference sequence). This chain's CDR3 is CRANSLGVNEQFF. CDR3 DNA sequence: TGCAGGGCGAATAGCCTTGGGGTGAATGAGCAGTTCTTC.

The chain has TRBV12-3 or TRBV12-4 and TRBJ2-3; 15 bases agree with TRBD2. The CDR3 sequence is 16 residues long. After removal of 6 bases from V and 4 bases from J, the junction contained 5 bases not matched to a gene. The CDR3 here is CASRLRTSGRADTQYF. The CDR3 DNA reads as TGTGCCAGCAGACTCCGGACTAGCGGGAGGGCAGATACGCAGTATTTT.

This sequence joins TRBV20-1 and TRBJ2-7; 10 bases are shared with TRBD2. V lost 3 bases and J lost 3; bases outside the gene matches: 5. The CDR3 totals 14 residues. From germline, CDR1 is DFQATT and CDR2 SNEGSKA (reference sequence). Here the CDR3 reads CSARGTSENYEQYF. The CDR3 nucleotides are TGCAGTGCTAGGGGGACTAGCGAGAACTACGAGCAGTACTTC.

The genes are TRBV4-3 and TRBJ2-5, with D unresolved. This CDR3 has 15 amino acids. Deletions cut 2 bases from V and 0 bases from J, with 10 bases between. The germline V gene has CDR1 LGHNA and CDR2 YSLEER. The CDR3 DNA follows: TGCGCCAGCAGCCAAATAGGAGCGAACCAAGAGACCCAGTACTTC. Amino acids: CASSQIGANQETQYF.

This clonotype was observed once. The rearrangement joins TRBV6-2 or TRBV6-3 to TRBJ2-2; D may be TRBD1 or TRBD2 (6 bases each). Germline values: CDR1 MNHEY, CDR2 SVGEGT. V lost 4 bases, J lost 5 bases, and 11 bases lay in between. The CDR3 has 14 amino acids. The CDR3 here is CASSLRGGTGELFF. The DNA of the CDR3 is TGTGCCAGCAGTTTAAGAGGGGGGACCGGGGAGCTGTTTTTT.

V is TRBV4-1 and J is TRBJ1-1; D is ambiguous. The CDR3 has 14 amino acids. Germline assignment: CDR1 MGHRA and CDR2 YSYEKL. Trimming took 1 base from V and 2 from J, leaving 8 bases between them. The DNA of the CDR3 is TGCGCCAGCAGCCAAGGTCTTAGTAACACTGAAGCTTTCTTT. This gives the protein CASSQGLSNTEAFF.

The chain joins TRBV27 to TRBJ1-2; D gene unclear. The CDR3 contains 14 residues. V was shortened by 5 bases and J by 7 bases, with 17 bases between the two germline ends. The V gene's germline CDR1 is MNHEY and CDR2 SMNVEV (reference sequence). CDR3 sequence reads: CASSPHPEILGYTF. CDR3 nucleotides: TGTGCCAGCAGTCCCCATCCAGAGATTCTTGGCTACACCTTC.

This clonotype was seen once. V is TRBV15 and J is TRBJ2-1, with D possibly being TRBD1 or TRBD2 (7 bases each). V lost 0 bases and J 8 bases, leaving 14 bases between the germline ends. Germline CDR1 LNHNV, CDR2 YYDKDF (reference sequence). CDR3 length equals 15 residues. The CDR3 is CATSREEAGGDEQFF. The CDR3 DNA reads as TGTGCCACCAGCAGAGAAGAGGCAGGGGGGGATGAGCAGTTCTTC.

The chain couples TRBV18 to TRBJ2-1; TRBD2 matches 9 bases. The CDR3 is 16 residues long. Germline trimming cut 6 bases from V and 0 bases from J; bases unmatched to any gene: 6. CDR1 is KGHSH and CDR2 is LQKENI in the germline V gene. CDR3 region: CASSPTSGPSYNEQFF. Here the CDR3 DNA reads TGTGCCAGCTCCCCTACTAGCGGGCCCTCCTACAATGAGCAGTTCTTC.

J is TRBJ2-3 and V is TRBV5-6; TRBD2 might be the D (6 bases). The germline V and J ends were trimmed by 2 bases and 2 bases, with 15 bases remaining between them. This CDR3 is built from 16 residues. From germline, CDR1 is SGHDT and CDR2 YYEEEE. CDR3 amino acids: CASSFGGAAPTDTQYF. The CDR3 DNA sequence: TGTGCCAGCAGCTTTGGAGGGGCGGCCCCCACAGATACGCAGTATTTT.